The sequence of this T cell receptor beta chain was determined in a study of shared clonotypes between healthy human individuals. About the research overall: Samples came from a couple of female and three male donors aged 18 to 49.

Each PCR replicate from the sorted subsets contained roughly 210 ng DNA, which is 25,000 to 30,000 T cell genomes. The data were produced by immunoSEQ multiplex PCR, yet TCRdb's version contains in-frame clones alone and is incomplete. The data contain around 980,000 clones, roughly 74% of them singletons. Healthy adults negative for HIV, lacking recent acute infections or vaccinations, served as donors. Germline loops: CDR1 SEHNR, CDR2 FQNEAQ (reference sequence). The CDR3 covers 14 residues. V was clipped by 5 bases and J by 4 bases; unmatched bases: 7. Input material: memory CD4+ T cells from PBMCs. Subset reported: CD45RA-negative fraction. The sequence was collected from a man in his late teens or twenties in good health. Some clones in this sample may be carry-over from other donors' samples. The chain employs TRBV7-9 and TRBJ2-7; 8 positions agree with TRBD1. The CDR3 spells CASSPIGTGYEQYF. Here the CDR3 DNA reads TGTGCCAGCAGCCCAATCGGGACAGGATACGAGCAGTACTTC.